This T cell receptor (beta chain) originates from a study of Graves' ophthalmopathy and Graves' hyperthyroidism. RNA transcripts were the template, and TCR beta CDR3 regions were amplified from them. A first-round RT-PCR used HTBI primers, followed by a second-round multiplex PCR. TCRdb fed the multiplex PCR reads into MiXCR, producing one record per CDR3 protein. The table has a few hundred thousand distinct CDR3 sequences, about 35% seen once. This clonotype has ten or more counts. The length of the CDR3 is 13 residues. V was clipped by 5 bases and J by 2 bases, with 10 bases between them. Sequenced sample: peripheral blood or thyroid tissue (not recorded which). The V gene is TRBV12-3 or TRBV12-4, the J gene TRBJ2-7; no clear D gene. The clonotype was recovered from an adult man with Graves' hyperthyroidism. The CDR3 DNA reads TGTGCCAGCAGTACGACAAGCCCCTACGAGCAGTACTTC. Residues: CASSTTSPYEQYF.